Included here is one T cell receptor (beta chain) sequence, with context. Its antigen remains unidentified. This sample is part of a study of CD8+CD57+ T cells in acquired aplastic anemia. Study-wide context: Sorted CD4+ and CD8+ cell DNA averaged roughly 3 ug. Study-wide results and limits: A set of twenty-nine CD8+ CDR3 sequences was shared between patients and controls, and these sequences appeared highly expressed in patients. Researchers reported that CD8+ Simpson's diversity was not significantly different in patients versus controls.

V lost 7 bases and J lost 0, with 17 bases in between. The CDR3 is 16 amino acids. Germline V gene data show CDR1 as SGHRS and CDR2 as YFSETQ. It was genomic DNA that served as the template for profiling TCR beta VDJ and CDR3. TCRdb analysed the reads with MiXCR anew, one entry per CDR3 protein. The sample holds about 270,000 distinct CDR3 sequences, roughly half seen once. This sequence joins TRBV5-1 and TRBJ2-1; D may be TRBD2 (5 bases). The TCR was taken from a human donor with severe aplastic anemia or a healthy control (not recorded which). The sample was sorted CD4+, CD8+, or CD8+CD57+ T cells (not recorded which) from PBMCs. The CDR3 coding sequence is TGCGCCAGCTATTCCATCTCGGGATCCTCCTACAATGAGCAGTTCTTC. It encodes CASYSISGSSYNEQFF.